This T cell receptor beta chain was identified in a study of OX40 agonist ivuxolimab in advanced cancers. The V gene lost 4 bases and the J gene lost 7 bases, with 14 bases spanning the gap. The CDR3 has 14 residues. Germline V gene sequence: CDR1 LNHDA, CDR2 SQIVND (reference sequence). Produced via immunoSEQ multiplex PCR; TCRdb's table is partial and in-frame only. The sample lists under 55,000 clones, 84% occurring once. This clonotype originated in an adult with an advanced solid tumor such as melanoma, head and neck, liver or kidney cancer. The source was CD4+ or CD8+ T cells sorted from blood, collected in a trial of the OX40 agonist ivuxolimab. This chain links TRBV19 with TRBJ1-5; maybe TRBD1 (6 bases). The CDR3 reads CASSTPTGPQPQHF. As DNA, the CDR3 is TGTGCCAGTAGTACCCCGACAGGACCGCAGCCCCAGCATTTT.